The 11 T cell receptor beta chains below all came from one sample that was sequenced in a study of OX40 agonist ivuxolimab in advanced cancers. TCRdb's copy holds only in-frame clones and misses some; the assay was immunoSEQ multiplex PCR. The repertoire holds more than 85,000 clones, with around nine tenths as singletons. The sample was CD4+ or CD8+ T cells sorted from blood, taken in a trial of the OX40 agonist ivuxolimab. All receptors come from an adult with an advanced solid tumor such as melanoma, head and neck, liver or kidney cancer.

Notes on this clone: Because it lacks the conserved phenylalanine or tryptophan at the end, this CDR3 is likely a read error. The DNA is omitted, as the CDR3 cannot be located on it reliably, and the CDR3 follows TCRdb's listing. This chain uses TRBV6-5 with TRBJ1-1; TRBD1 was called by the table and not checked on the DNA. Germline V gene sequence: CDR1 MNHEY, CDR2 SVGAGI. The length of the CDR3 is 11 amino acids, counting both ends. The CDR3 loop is CASSDTGERGL.

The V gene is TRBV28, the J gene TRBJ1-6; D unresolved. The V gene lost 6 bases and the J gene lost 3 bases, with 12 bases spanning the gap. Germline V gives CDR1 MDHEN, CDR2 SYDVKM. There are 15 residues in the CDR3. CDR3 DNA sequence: TGTGCCAGCAGGGAGGGTGGCTACTATAATTCACCCCTCCACTTT. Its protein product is CASREGGYYNSPLHF.

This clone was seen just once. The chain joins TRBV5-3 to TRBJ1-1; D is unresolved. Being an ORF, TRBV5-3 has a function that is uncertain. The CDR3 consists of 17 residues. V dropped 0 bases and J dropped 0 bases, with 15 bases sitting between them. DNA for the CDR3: TGTGCCAGAAGCTTGGCCCCCGGGTGTTCCATGAACACTGAAGCTTTCTTT. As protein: CARSLAPGCSMNTEAFF.

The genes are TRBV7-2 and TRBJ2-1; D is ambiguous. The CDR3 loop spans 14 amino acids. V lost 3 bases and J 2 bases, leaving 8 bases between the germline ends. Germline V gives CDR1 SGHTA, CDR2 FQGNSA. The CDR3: CASSLIGPYNEQFF. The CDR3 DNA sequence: TGTGCCAGCAGCTTGATCGGGCCCTACAATGAGCAGTTCTTC.

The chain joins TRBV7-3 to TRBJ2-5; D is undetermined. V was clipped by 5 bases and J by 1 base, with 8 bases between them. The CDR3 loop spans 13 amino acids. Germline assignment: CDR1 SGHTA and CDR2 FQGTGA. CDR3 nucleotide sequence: TGTGCCAGCAGCGAAGAGGCCCAAGAGACCCAGTACTTC. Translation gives CASSEEAQETQYF.

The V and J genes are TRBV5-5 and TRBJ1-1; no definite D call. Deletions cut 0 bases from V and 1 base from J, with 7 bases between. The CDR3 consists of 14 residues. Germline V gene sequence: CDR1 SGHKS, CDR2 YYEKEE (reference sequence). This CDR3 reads CASSLATENTEAFF. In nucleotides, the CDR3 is TGTGCCAGCAGCTTGGCCACGGAGAACACTGAAGCTTTCTTT.

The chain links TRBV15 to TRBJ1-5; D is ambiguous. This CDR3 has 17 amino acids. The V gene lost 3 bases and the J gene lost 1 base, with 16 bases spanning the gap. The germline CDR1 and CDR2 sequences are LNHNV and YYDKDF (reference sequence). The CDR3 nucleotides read TGTGCCACCAGCAGGGAAAGGGCCGGGGTAAGCAATCAGCCCCAGCATTTT. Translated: CATSRERAGVSNQPQHF.

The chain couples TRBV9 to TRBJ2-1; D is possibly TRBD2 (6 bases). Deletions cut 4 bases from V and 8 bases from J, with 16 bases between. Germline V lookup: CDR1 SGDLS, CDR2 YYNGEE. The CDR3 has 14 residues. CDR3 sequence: CASSPSIGGDEQFF. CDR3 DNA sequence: TGTGCCAGCAGCCCGAGTATCGGCGGGGATGAGCAGTTCTTC.

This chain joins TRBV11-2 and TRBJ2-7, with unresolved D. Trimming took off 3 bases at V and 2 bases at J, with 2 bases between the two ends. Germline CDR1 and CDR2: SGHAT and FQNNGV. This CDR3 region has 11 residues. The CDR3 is CASSFAYEQYF. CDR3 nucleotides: TGTGCCAGCAGCTTTGCCTACGAGCAGTACTTC.

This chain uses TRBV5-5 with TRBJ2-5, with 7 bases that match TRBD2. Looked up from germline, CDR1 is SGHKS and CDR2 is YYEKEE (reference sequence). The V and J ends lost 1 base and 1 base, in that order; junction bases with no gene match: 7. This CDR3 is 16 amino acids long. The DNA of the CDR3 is TGTGCCAGCAGCTTGCCGGGCGGGGGAGTCCAAGAGACCCAGTACTTC. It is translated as CASSLPGGGVQETQYF.

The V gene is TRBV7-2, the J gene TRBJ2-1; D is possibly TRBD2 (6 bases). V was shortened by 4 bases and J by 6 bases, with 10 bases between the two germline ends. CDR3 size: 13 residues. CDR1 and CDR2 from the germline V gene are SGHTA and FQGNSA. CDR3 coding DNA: TGTGCCAGCAGCTCCGGAGGGCCCAATGAGCAGTTCTTC. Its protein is CASSSGGPNEQFF.